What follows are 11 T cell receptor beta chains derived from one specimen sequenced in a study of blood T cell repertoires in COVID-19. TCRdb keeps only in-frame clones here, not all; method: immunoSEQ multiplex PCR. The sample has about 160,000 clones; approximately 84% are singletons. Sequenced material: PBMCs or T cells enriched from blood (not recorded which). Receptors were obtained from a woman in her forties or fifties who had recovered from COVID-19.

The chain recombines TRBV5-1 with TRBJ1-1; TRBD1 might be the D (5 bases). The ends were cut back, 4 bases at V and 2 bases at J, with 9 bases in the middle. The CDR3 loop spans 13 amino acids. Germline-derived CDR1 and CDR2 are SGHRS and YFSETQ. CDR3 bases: TGCGCCAGCAGCACCGGGGGAAACACTGAAGCTTTCTTT. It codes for CASSTGGNTEAFF.

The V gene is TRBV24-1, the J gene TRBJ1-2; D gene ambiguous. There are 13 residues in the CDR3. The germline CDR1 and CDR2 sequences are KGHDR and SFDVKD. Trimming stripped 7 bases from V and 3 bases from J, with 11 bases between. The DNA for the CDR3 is TGTGCCACCAGCCAAGGTCGGGACTATGGCTACACCTTC. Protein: CATSQGRDYGYTF.

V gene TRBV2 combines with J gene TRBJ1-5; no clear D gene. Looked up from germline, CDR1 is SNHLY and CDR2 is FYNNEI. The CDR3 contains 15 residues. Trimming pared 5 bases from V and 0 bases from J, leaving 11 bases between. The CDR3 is CASSKDSYSNQPQHF. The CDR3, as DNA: TGTGCCAGCAGTAAGGACTCCTATAGCAATCAGCCCCAGCATTTT.

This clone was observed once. The CDR3 loop reads CASSLEGGLLNEQFF. In DNA, the CDR3 is TGTGCCAGCAGCTTAGAGGGGGGACTCTTAAATGAGCAGTTCTTC. The V call is TRBV11-2, the J call TRBJ2-1; a possible D gene is TRBD2 (6 bases). The CDR3 is 15 residues long. Trimming removed 0 bases at V and 7 bases at J, with 13 bases between. Looked up from germline, CDR1 is SGHAT and CDR2 is FQNNGV.

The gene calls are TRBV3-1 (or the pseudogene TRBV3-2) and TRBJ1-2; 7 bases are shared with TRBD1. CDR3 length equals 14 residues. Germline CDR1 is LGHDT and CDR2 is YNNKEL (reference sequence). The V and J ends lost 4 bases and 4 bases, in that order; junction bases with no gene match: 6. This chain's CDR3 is CASSRKGQTYGYTF. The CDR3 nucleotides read TGTGCCAGCAGCCGGAAGGGACAGACCTATGGCTACACCTTC.

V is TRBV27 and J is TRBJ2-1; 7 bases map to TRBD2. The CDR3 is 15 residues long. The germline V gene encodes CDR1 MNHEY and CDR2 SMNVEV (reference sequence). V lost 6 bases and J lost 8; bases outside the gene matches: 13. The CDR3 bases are TGTGCCAGCAGGGCCTGGGCTAGCGGTGGGGATGAGCAGTTCTTC. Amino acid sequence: CASRAWASGGDEQFF.

The CDR3 region has the DNA TGTGCCAGCAGCTTATTATCGGTAAGCTCCTACAATGAGCAGTTCTTC. It codes for CASSLLSVSSYNEQFF. The chain uses TRBV11-3 and TRBJ2-1; D uncertain. Germline V gene data show CDR1 as SGHNT and CDR2 as YENEEA. V was pared by 2 bases and J by 0 bases, with 11 bases between. This CDR3 is 16 amino acids long.

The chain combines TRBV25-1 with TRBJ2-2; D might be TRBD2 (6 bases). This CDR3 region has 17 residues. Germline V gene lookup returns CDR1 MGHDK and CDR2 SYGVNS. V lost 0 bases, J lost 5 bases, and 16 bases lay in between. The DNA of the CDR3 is TGTGCCAGCAGTGAATATCGCCCAGCCGGGGGTACCGGGGAGCTGTTTTTT. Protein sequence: CASSEYRPAGGTGELFF.

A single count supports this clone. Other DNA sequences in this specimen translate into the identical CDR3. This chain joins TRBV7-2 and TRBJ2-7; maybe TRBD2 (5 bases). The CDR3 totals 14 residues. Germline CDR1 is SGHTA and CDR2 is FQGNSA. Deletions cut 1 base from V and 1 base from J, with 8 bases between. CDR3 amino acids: CASSLGRGSYEQYF. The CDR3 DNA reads TGTGCCAGCAGCTTAGGTCGGGGTTCCTACGAGCAGTACTTC.

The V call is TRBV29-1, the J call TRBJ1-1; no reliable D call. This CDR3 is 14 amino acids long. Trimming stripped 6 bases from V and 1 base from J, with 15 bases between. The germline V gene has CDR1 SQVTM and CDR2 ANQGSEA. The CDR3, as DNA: TGCAGCGTAGCCCGCGCCCGCTGGAACACTGAAGCTTTCTTT. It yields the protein CSVARARWNTEAFF.

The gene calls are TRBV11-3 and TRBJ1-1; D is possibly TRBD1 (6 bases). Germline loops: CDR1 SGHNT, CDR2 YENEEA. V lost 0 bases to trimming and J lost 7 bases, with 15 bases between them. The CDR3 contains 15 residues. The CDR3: CASSLEGAGVGEAFF. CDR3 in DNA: TGTGCCAGCAGCTTAGAGGGTGCAGGGGTCGGTGAAGCTTTCTTT.